Presented here are 30 T cell receptor beta chains from one specimen sequenced in a study of HIV-infected children after antiretroviral therapy interruption. Stated treatment: PENTA 11 planned treatment interruption arm or continuous ART arm. A 3' RACE protocol on RNA, with unique molecular identifiers, produced the TCR library. Via MiXCR, TCRdb re-called the 3' RACE reads, giving one row per CDR3 protein. The sample carries around 50,000 distinct CDR3 sequences, 4.3% recorded once. This specimen was CD45RA+ CD4+ T cells from PBMCs, pooled from several time points, taken from a donor given antiretroviral therapy, either interrupted or continuous. This sample's subset: naive CD4+ CD45RA+ CD45RO- T cells. Receptor source: a pool of human donors with HIV.

This clonotype was observed a few times. V and J are TRBV20-1 and TRBJ2-3, with no clear D. V gave up 6 bases and J gave up 7 bases, with 11 bases separating them. Germline CDR1 and CDR2: DFQATT and SNEGSKA (reference sequence). This CDR3 has 11 amino acids. CDR3 amino acids: CSAPVMNTQYF. The CDR3 nucleotides read TGCAGTGCACCTGTAATGAATACGCAGTATTTT.

Ten or more counts support this clonotype. The chain combines TRBV11-2 with TRBJ2-5; TRBD1 or TRBD2 may be the D gene (6 bases each). This CDR3 comprises 17 residues. The V and J ends lost 5 bases and 3 bases respectively, with 22 bases between them. The germline gives CDR1 SGHAT, CDR2 FQNNGV. CDR3 protein: CASSPRWQTGAEETQYF. Written as DNA, the CDR3 is TGTGCCAGCAGCCCACGCTGGCAGACGGGGGCTGAAGAGACCCAGTACTTC.

This chain joins TRBV9 and TRBJ2-1; D could derive from TRBD1 or TRBD2 (5 bases each). This CDR3 spans 13 amino acids. The germline V and J ends were trimmed by 5 bases and 8 bases, with 14 bases remaining between them. Germline V gives CDR1 SGDLS, CDR2 YYNGEE. The CDR3: CASSYTGDHEQFF. Here the CDR3 DNA reads TGTGCCAGCAGTTACACTGGGGACCATGAGCAGTTCTTC.

This clonotype was seen repeatedly, ten times or more. The chain couples TRBV12-3 or TRBV12-4 to TRBJ1-5; 8 bases match TRBD1. V was pared by 5 bases and J by 5 bases, with 2 bases of the junction left unmatched. The CDR3 is 13 residues long. The CDR3 sequence: CASSPDRDQPQHF. CDR3 DNA sequence: TGTGCCAGCAGTCCGGACAGGGATCAGCCCCAGCATTTT.

This clonotype has only a few counts. J is TRBJ2-3 and V is TRBV13; the D is unclear. The CDR3 runs 14 residues. Germline CDR1 reads PRHDT; CDR2 reads FYEKMQ (reference sequence). Trimming shortened V by 1 base and J by 4 bases, and 9 bases separated the two germline ends. CDR3 DNA: TGTGCCAGCAGCTTAGTCCTAGAAGCAGATACGCAGTATTTT. Protein sequence: CASSLVLEADTQYF.

This clonotype was counted at least ten times. The chain employs TRBV6-4 and TRBJ2-5; perhaps TRBD1 as D (5 bases). The germline gives CDR1 MRHNA, CDR2 SNTAGT. This CDR3 region has 16 residues. Trimming cost V 2 bases and J 3 bases, with 16 bases left between them. The CDR3 DNA reads as TGTGCCAGCAGTGACCCTCCCCGACAGACCAAAGAGACCCAGTACTTC. Protein product: CASSDPPRQTKETQYF.

This clonotype was picked up many times. CDR3 in DNA: TGCAGCGTTGGGACGTTCTATGGCTACACCTTC. The encoded protein is CSVGTFYGYTF. The chain combines TRBV29-1 with TRBJ1-2; no firm D call. This CDR3 has 11 residues. From germline, CDR1 is SQVTM and CDR2 ANQGSEA. V dropped 4 bases and J dropped 4 bases, with 7 bases sitting between them. The variable domain in full, completed from reference TRBV29-1 and TRBJ1-2, reads SAVISQKPSRDICQRGTSLTIQCQVDSQVTMMFWYRQQPGQSLTLIATANQGSEATYESGFVIDKFPISRPNLTFSTLTVSNMSPEDSSIYLCSVGTFYGYTFGSGTRLTVV.

This clonotype was counted at least ten times. The chain has TRBV2 and TRBJ1-2; TRBD1 matches 9 bases. This CDR3 comprises 13 residues. Germline V CDR1 and CDR2: SNHLY, FYNNEI. With 6 bases clipped from V and 8 bases from J, the junction kept 7 bases outside the gene matches. Written as DNA, the CDR3 is TGTGCCAGCAGCCGGGACAGGGTGGAAGGCTACACCTTC. It yields the protein CASSRDRVEGYTF.

At least ten counts were recorded for this clonotype. The chain joins TRBV30 to TRBJ2-7; D unresolved. This CDR3 contains 15 residues. CDR1 is GTSNPN, CDR2 SVGIG, per germline (reference sequence). Between the trimmed V and J ends, which lost 3 bases and 2 bases, there was a span of 17 bases. CDR3 sequence: CAWSDSPGGPYEQYF. The CDR3 bases are TGTGCCTGGAGCGATTCCCCAGGCGGCCCCTACGAGCAGTACTTC.

The rearrangement joins TRBV29-1 to TRBJ2-5, with D possibly matching TRBD2 (5 bases). Germline V gene lookup returns CDR1 SQVTM and CDR2 ANQGSEA. V lost 4 bases, J lost 1 base, and 10 bases lay in between. CDR3 length equals 13 residues. In nucleotides, the CDR3 is TGCAGCGTTGGTACGACTACCCAAGAGACCCAGTACTTC. It specifies CSVGTTTQETQYF.

There are a few counts of this clonotype. V gene TRBV12-3 or TRBV12-4 combines with J gene TRBJ2-7; D perhaps matches TRBD1 (6 bases). The CDR3 consists of 14 residues. V was cut by 1 base and J by 6 bases, with 13 bases left in between. The CDR3 sequence: CASSLDQGLAEQYF. The DNA of the CDR3 is TGTGCCAGCAGTTTAGATCAGGGGCTTGCCGAGCAGTACTTC.

There are many counts of this clonotype. This sequence joins TRBV12-3 or TRBV12-4 and TRBJ1-4; no clear D gene. V was shortened by 5 bases and J by 8 bases, with 9 bases between the two germline ends. The CDR3 is made up of 12 amino acids. This CDR3 reads CASSDRGEKLFF. The CDR3 DNA follows: TGTGCCAGCAGTGACCGGGGAGAAAAACTGTTTTTT.

The J gene is TRBJ2-1, the V gene TRBV5-5, with D unresolved. This CDR3 has 12 residues. The V and J ends lost 4 bases and 6 bases respectively, with 8 bases between them. Germline V gene data show CDR1 as SGHKS and CDR2 as YYEKEE (reference sequence). The CDR3 nucleotides are TGTGCCAGCAGCCTCTCCCTCAATGAGCAGTTCTTC. This gives the protein CASSLSLNEQFF.

Ten or more counts support this clonotype. The chain carries TRBV7-3 and TRBJ2-7; 10 nucleotides match TRBD1. The CDR3 length is 15 residues. Trimming at V came to 4 bases and at J to 1 base, leaving 4 bases not matched to a gene. Looked up from germline, CDR1 is SGHTA and CDR2 is FQGTGA. CDR3: CASSSGTGVSYEQYF. In DNA form, the CDR3 reads TGTGCCAGCAGCTCCGGGACAGGGGTTTCCTACGAGCAGTACTTC.

This clonotype was observed a handful of times. This chain links TRBV28 with TRBJ2-3; D is unresolved. Germline CDR1 and CDR2: MDHEN and SYDVKM. The CDR3 covers 13 residues. Trimming removed 7 bases from V and 2 bases from J, with 10 bases in between. For the CDR3, the DNA is TGTGCCAGCAACCAGGCCTTCACAGATACGCAGTATTTT. Protein: CASNQAFTDTQYF.

This clonotype was recorded at least ten times. V gene TRBV19 combines with J gene TRBJ1-5; 8 nucleotides agree with TRBD1. With V trimmed by 3 bases and J by 5 bases, 15 bases remained unmatched. The CDR3 is 18 residues long. CDR1 is LNHDA, CDR2 SQIVND, per germline (reference sequence). This CDR3 is CASSIGQGARPRDQPQHF. DNA for the CDR3: TGTGCCAGTAGTATCGGCCAGGGGGCCCGGCCCCGGGATCAGCCCCAGCATTTT. Filled out from reference TRBV19 and TRBJ1-5, the complete variable domain reads DGGITQSPKYLFRKEGQNVTLSCEQNLNHDAMYWYRQDPGQGLRLIYYSQIVNDFQKGDIAEGYSVSREKKESFPLTVTSAQKNPTAFYLCASSIGQGARPRDQPQHFGDGTRLSIL.

This clonotype was seen many times. The CDR3, as DNA: TGCAGTGCAAAGGACGTTAATGAAAAACTGTTTTTT. Its protein product is CSAKDVNEKLFF. This chain connects TRBV20-1 to TRBJ1-4; D ambiguous. The CDR3 extends over 12 amino acids. CDR1 DFQATT and CDR2 SNEGSKA come from the germline V gene (reference sequence). Trimming pared 6 bases from V and 4 bases from J, leaving 9 bases between.

Many counts were recorded for this clonotype. This sequence joins TRBV28 and TRBJ1-4; TRBD1 is a possible D gene (6 bases). Germline V CDR1 and CDR2: MDHEN, SYDVKM. Trimming removed 8 bases at V and 2 bases at J, with 12 bases between. This CDR3 spans 14 amino acids. CDR3 sequence reads: CASFSTGTNEKLFF. The CDR3 region has the DNA TGTGCCAGCTTCAGTACAGGGACTAATGAAAAACTGTTTTTT.

This clonotype was seen a handful of times. The rearrangement links TRBV10-2 to TRBJ2-2, with D perhaps matching TRBD2 (6 bases). The V end was cut by 6 bases, the J end by 1 base, with 9 bases between. Germline CDR1 WSHSY, CDR2 SAAADI. The CDR3 has 14 amino acids. DNA of the CDR3: TGCGCCAGCAGCCCGCGGGGGAACACCGGGGAGCTGTTTTTT. Translated, it gives CASSPRGNTGELFF.

The chain employs TRBV12-3 or TRBV12-4 and TRBJ2-7; D perhaps matches TRBD1 (5 bases). V was pared by 7 bases and J by 1 base, with 8 bases between. The length of the CDR3 is 12 residues. For the CDR3, the DNA is TGTGCCAGCAAACAGGCGTCCTACGAGCAGTACTTC. Protein: CASKQASYEQYF.

This clonotype was recorded many times. The V gene is TRBV7-2, the J gene TRBJ2-7, with 8 nucleotides matching TRBD2. The CDR3 length is 14 residues. Per germline, CDR1 SGHTA and CDR2 FQGNSA. V was pared by 5 bases and J by 5 bases, with 8 bases of the junction left unmatched. The CDR3 bases are TGTGCCAGCAGCCGGGGGGGCCCTCGGGACGAGCAGTACTTC. Translation: CASSRGGPRDEQYF. The variable domain in full, completed from reference TRBV7-2 and TRBJ2-7, reads GAGVSQSPSNKVTEKGKDVELRCDPISGHTALYWYRQSLGQGLEFLIYFQGNSAPDKSGLPSDRFSAERTGGSVSTLTIQRTQQEDSAVYLCASSRGGPRDEQYFGPGTRLTVT.

This clonotype was observed a few times. The J gene is TRBJ2-2, the V gene TRBV29-1; 9 bases map to TRBD1. This CDR3 region has 14 residues. After removal of 7 bases from V and 6 bases from J, the junction contained 9 bases not matched to a gene. The germline CDR1 and CDR2 sequences are SQVTM and ANQGSEA. CDR3 residues: CSGRDRETSGELFF. CDR3 in DNA: TGCAGCGGCCGGGACAGGGAAACTTCCGGGGAGCTGTTTTTT.

This clonotype was recorded many times. The chain carries TRBV4-1 and TRBJ1-5; D is unclear. Per germline, CDR1 MGHRA and CDR2 YSYEKL. This CDR3 contains 15 residues. The V end was cut by 2 bases, the J end by 3 bases, with 11 bases between. The CDR3 reads CASSQRAGNNQPQHF. In nucleotides, the CDR3 is TGCGCCAGCAGCCAACGGGCAGGAAACAATCAGCCCCAGCATTTT.

In this sample, this clonotype turned up many times. The chain is built from TRBV29-1 and TRBJ1-1; tentative D call: TRBD1 (5 bases). CDR1 and CDR2 from the germline V gene are SQVTM and ANQGSEA. Trimming removed 1 base from V and 1 base from J, with 13 bases in between. CDR3 size: 15 residues. In nucleotides, the CDR3 is TGCAGCGTTGAAGTGGGGGGGACCGAGAACACTGAAGCTTTCTTT. It specifies CSVEVGGTENTEAFF.

A few counts support this clonotype. The chain recombines TRBV27 with TRBJ1-5; a possible D gene is TRBD1 (6 bases). V lost 6 bases to trimming and J lost 11 bases, with 23 bases between them. Germline CDR1 is MNHEY and CDR2 is SMNVEV (reference sequence). The CDR3 has 15 residues. CDR3 coding DNA: TGTGCCAGCAGCCAAACAGGGAGAAACTACAGGGCCCAGCATTTT. Protein: CASSQTGRNYRAQHF.

The table lists this clonotype with a few counts. In nucleotides, the CDR3 is TGCAGTGCAAAAGAGGATTCGCAGTATTTT. This gives the protein CSAKEDSQYF. The chain links TRBV20-1 to TRBJ2-3; D not resolved. This CDR3 spans 10 amino acids. V lost 6 bases and J lost 10, with 11 bases in between. Looked up from germline, CDR1 is DFQATT and CDR2 is SNEGSKA (reference sequence).

This clonotype has at least ten counts. The rearrangement links TRBV6-4 to TRBJ2-5; D not certain. The V end was cut by 8 bases, the J end by 4 bases, with 29 bases between. The germline CDR1 and CDR2 sequences are MRHNA and SNTAGT. This CDR3 is built from 18 residues. The CDR3 DNA is TGTGCCAGCCCTGAGGATACACACCGGCCCCCGAGCGCAGAGACCCAGTACTTC. Translation gives CASPEDTHRPPSAETQYF.

A few counts support this clonotype. The CDR3 here is CASITGGVRTEAFF. CDR3 sequence (DNA): TGTGCCAGCATCACAGGGGGAGTGAGGACTGAAGCTTTCTTT. The chain uses TRBV6-6 and TRBJ1-1, with TRBD1 matching over 8 bases. This CDR3 region has 14 residues. Germline V gene data show CDR1 as MNHNY and CDR2 as SVGAGI (reference sequence). The J segment lost 5 bases and the V segment lost 7 bases, leaving 9 bases of the junction unmatched.

This clonotype was counted many times. This chain joins TRBV10-3 and TRBJ2-1; D may be TRBD1 (6 bases). The CDR3 is 15 amino acids. Germline V gene data show CDR1 as ENHRY and CDR2 as SYGVKD. V lost 6 bases to trimming and J lost 0 bases, with 12 bases between them. This chain's CDR3 is CAIRTTGSSYNEQFF. The CDR3 region has the DNA TGTGCCATCAGGACGACAGGTAGCTCCTACAATGAGCAGTTCTTC.

As regards this clonotype: A much larger clone lies a single base off, so this may be a read error. V usage is TRBV5-1 and J usage is TRBJ2-7; 8 bases map to TRBD1. Trimming took 1 base from V and 7 from J; bases not matched to a gene: 10. The germline CDR1 and CDR2 sequences are SGHRS and YFSETQ. The CDR3 extends over 15 amino acids. CDR3 bases: TGCGCCAGCAGCTTGCTGGACAGGGATTACAATGAGCAGTACTTC. As protein: CASSLLDRDYNEQYF.